This entry features one T cell receptor beta chain sequence. The sample comes from a study of blood T cell repertoires in COVID-19. Whole-study context: From the United States, Italy and Spain came samples of acute and convalescent COVID-19. PBMCs, B-cell-depleted T cells, or T cells provided the cDNA or gDNA that made up the material.

Seattle cases were enrolled at active infection and followed longitudinally. CDR1 is SGHRS and CDR2 is YFSETQ in the germline V gene. The CDR3 contains 15 residues. With 3 bases removed from V and 5 bases from J, the gap between germline ends came to 14 bases. Source study methods: Cell counts per sample came from amplifying reference gene primers. The method was immunoSEQ multiplex PCR; TCRdb's version includes in-frame clones alone and lacks a portion of them. That table furnishes V, J and clone size, whereas the DNA furnished D and trimming. The sample records about 220,000 clones, about 86% being singletons.

The gene calls are TRBV5-1 and TRBJ2-2, with a possible D match to TRBD1 (6 bases). Sequenced: peripheral blood. The receptor was derived from a woman in her fifties or sixties with COVID-19, enrolled during active disease. CDR3 loop: CASSWGQGITGELFF. Written as DNA, the CDR3 is TGCGCCAGCAGCTGGGGACAAGGGATAACCGGGGAGCTGTTTTTT.